This T cell receptor beta chain derives from a study of technical replicates of blood from several donors. The CDR3 runs 17 residues. Germline loops: CDR1 SGDLS, CDR2 YYNGEE. V lost 2 bases and J 2 bases, leaving 20 bases between the germline ends. TCRdb keeps only in-frame clones here, not all; method: immunoSEQ multiplex PCR. The sample records some 87,000 clones, 95% to 98% being singletons. The receptor was derived from a human donor in good health. The specimen was T cells isolated from PBMCs. This chain links TRBV9 with TRBJ2-7; TRBD2 is a possible D gene (8 bases). The CDR3 nucleotides are TGTGCCAGCAGCGTGGGGACAGCCGGGAGGGGCACCTACGAGCAGTACTTC. This encodes CASSVGTAGRGTYEQYF.